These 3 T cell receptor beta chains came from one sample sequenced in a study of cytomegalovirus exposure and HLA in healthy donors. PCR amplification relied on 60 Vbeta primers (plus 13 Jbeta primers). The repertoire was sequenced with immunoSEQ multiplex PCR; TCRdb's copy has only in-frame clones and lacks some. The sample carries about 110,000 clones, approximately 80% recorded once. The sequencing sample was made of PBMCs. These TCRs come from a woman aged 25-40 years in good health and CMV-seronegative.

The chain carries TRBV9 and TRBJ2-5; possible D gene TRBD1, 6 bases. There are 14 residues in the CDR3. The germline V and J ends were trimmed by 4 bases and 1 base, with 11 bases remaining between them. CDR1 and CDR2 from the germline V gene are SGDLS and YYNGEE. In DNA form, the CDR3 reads TGTGCCAGCAGCCAACTACAGGGCCAAGAGACCCAGTACTTC. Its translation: CASSQLQGQETQYF.

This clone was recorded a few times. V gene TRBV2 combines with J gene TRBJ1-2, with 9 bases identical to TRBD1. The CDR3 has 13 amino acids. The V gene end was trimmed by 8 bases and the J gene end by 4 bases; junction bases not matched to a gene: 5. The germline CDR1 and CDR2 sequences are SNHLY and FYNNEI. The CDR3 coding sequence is TGTGCCAGCTACAGGGGGCTTGGCTATGGCTACACCTTC. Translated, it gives CASYRGLGYGYTF.

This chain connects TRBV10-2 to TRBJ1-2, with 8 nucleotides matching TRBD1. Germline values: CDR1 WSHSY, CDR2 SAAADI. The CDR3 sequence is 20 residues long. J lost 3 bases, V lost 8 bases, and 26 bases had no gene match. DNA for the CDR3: TGCGCCAGCTTTAGCGAAAAGGTCCGTGAGACAGGGGAGGAGTACTATGGCTACACCTTC. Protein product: CASFSEKVRETGEEYYGYTF.